A single sample is the source of the 12 T cell receptor beta chains below, sequenced in a study of OX40 agonist ivuxolimab in advanced cancers. Libraries were prepared by immunoSEQ multiplex PCR; TCRdb keeps only in-frame clonotypes and omits some of them. The sample comprises 70,000 to 95,000 clones, roughly 93% of which are singletons, and roughly 0.64% rests with the top ten. The material was CD4+ or CD8+ T cells sorted from blood, obtained in a trial of the OX40 agonist ivuxolimab. The receptors shown here come from an adult with an advanced solid tumor such as melanoma, head and neck, liver or kidney cancer.

This clone was counted a single time. The chain recombines TRBV5-1 with TRBJ2-3; D might be TRBD2 (7 bases). Germline V gene lookup returns CDR1 SGHRS and CDR2 YFSETQ. The germline V and J ends were trimmed by 0 bases and 6 bases, with 17 bases remaining between them. The CDR3 loop spans 16 amino acids. CDR3 in DNA: TGCGCCAGCAGCTTGGAGGGCGGGGGCTACCGTGATACGCAGTATTTT. This gives the protein CASSLEGGGYRDTQYF.

The V call is TRBV7-2, the J call TRBJ2-7; 8 nucleotides agree with TRBD1. Germline V gene sequence: CDR1 SGHTA, CDR2 FQGNSA. This CDR3 is 14 amino acids long. With V trimmed by 2 bases and J by 2 bases, 2 bases remained unmatched. CDR3 sequence reads: CASSLQGAPYEQYF. CDR3 nucleotides: TGTGCCAGCAGCTTACAGGGGGCCCCCTACGAGCAGTACTTC. The variable domain in full, completed from reference TRBV7-2 and TRBJ2-7, reads GAGVSQSPSNKVTEKGKDVELRCDPISGHTALYWYRQSLGQGLEFLIYFQGNSAPDKSGLPSDRFSAERTGGSVSTLTIQRTQQEDSAVYLCASSLQGAPYEQYFGPGTRLTVT.

The chain has TRBV5-1 and TRBJ1-6; D may be TRBD1 (6 bases). This CDR3 comprises 15 residues. CDR1 SGHRS and CDR2 YFSETQ come from the germline V gene. Between the trimmed V and J ends, which lost 0 bases and 7 bases, there was a span of 11 bases. The CDR3 DNA is TGCGCCAGCAGCTTGGAGGGGGGTAAGAATTCACCCCTCCACTTT. This codes for CASSLEGGKNSPLHF.

The genes are TRBV7-2 and TRBJ2-1, with 7 bases fitting TRBD2. With 1 base clipped from V and 7 bases from J, the junction kept 7 bases outside the gene matches. This CDR3 spans 15 amino acids. Germline lookup yields CDR1 SGHTA and CDR2 FQGNSA. The CDR3 nucleotides read TGTGCCAGCAGCTTAGAGGCTAGCGGAAAAAATGAGCAGTTCTTC. This codes for CASSLEASGKNEQFF.

The CDR3 sequence is CASTGGTLNQPQHF. The CDR3 DNA follows: TGTGCCTCCACAGGGGGCACCCTTAATCAGCCCCAGCATTTT. The chain recombines TRBV30 with TRBJ1-5; 9 bases line up with TRBD1. Germline V gives CDR1 GTSNPN, CDR2 SVGIG (reference sequence). With 7 bases clipped from V and 4 bases from J, the junction kept 8 bases outside the gene matches. The CDR3 spans 14 residues.

This clone was found a few times. This rearrangement joins TRBV20-1 to TRBJ2-5; D uncertain. The V end lost 6 bases, the J end lost 7 bases, and 12 bases lay between the germline ends. The CDR3 loop spans 11 amino acids. Germline loops: CDR1 DFQATT, CDR2 SNEGSKA (reference sequence). CDR3 nucleotides: TGCAGTGCCGAGTCCGTGTGGACCCAGTACTTC. The encoded protein is CSAESVWTQYF.

The chain carries TRBV6-5 and TRBJ1-1; possible D gene TRBD1, 5 bases. Between the trimmed V and J ends, which lost 0 bases and 3 bases, there was a span of 11 bases. From germline, CDR1 is MNHEY and CDR2 SVGAGI. There are 15 residues in the CDR3. CDR3 loop: CASSYSIGGDTEAFF. The CDR3 bases are TGTGCCAGCAGTTACTCGATTGGAGGGGACACTGAAGCTTTCTTT.

This clone is a singleton in its sample. The rearrangement joins TRBV4-2 to TRBJ2-1; TRBD2 aligns across 10 bases. The CDR3 has 15 amino acids. Trimming took 0 bases from V and 9 from J; bases not matched to a gene: 5. The germline V gene has CDR1 LGHNA and CDR2 YNFKEQ. This chain's CDR3 is CASSQDSGGAGEQFF. Written as DNA, the CDR3 is TGTGCCAGCAGCCAAGACAGCGGGGGGGCCGGTGAGCAGTTCTTC.

This chain connects TRBV7-6 to TRBJ2-2; 10 nucleotides align to TRBD1. V lost 8 bases, J lost 2 bases, and 5 bases stayed unmatched. CDR3 length equals 15 residues. Germline CDR1 is SGHVS and CDR2 is FNYEAQ. The CDR3 DNA is TGTGCCAGCGGGAAGACAGGGGGCAACACCGGGGAGCTGTTTTTT. It codes for CASGKTGGNTGELFF.

The V gene is TRBV4-3, the J gene TRBJ2-2; 7 bases are shared with TRBD1. This CDR3 contains 18 residues. The trim removed 0 bases at V and 2 bases at J, leaving 9 bases unmatched. Germline CDR1 is LGHNA and CDR2 is YSLEER. CDR3 amino acids: CASSQDLGQGVNTGELFF. The CDR3 DNA is TGCGCCAGCAGCCAAGATCTCGGGCAGGGGGTCAACACCGGGGAGCTGTTTTTT.

In its sample, this clone was seen once. The chain combines TRBV7-2 with TRBJ2-5; TRBD1 matches at 9 bases. The CDR3 has 14 amino acids. Trimming took 5 bases from V and 5 from J; bases not matched to a gene: 6. In germline, CDR1 is SGHTA, CDR2 FQGNSA. The CDR3 here is CASSTTGGAETQYF. The CDR3 region has the DNA TGTGCCAGCAGCACAACAGGGGGCGCGGAGACCCAGTACTTC.

V is TRBV28 and J is TRBJ2-2; a weak D match, TRBD1 (6 bases). The CDR3 sequence is 16 residues long. Trimming cost V 6 bases and J 5 bases, with 19 bases left between them. Germline CDR1 reads MDHEN; CDR2 reads SYDVKM. CDR3 in DNA: TGTGCCAGCAGGCTTCCGGGACAAGGAAGAACCGGGGAGCTGTTTTTT. As protein: CASRLPGQGRTGELFF.